The 2 T cell receptor beta chains below all came from one sample that was sequenced in a study of tumor-infiltrating lymphocytes in primary liver carcinoma. Researchers generated TCR beta cDNA from about 530 ng of total RNA, relying on a constant-region primer. Nested multiplex PCR, run for three rounds with slightly modified ARM-PCR, yielded TCR beta libraries. Both of the initial two PCR rounds ran for about 9 cycles and employed TRBV1-TRBV30 forward primers alongside a C-beta reverse primer. MiXCR, applied by TCRdb to the multiplex PCR reads, yields one record per CDR3 protein. This repertoire shows more than 40,000 distinct CDR3 sequences, less than 75% found once; its top ten account for 29%. Total RNA and DNA came together from approximately 20-30 mg of bulk tissue without cell sorting. Sequenced material: liver tumor tissue from sampling region 5. Specified subset: tumor region T5, tumor centre. The receptors stem from a man between 35 and 55 years old with primary liver carcinoma and hepatitis B virus infection.

Points on this clonotype: A much larger clone differs from this one at a single base, so this may be a read error. The V and J genes are TRBV30 and TRBJ2-1, with unresolved D. Germline values: CDR1 GTSNPN, CDR2 SVGIG (reference sequence). The CDR3 spans 12 residues. The CDR3 DNA reads as TGTGCCTGGAGTGTGGCCTACAATGAGCACTTCTTC. Amino acids: CAWSVAYNEHFF.

This clonotype was seen at least ten times. The rearrangement joins TRBV7-9 to TRBJ2-5; no reliable D call. Germline V gives CDR1 SEHNR, CDR2 FQNEAQ (reference sequence). Trimming took off 3 bases at V and 3 bases at J, with 8 bases between the two ends. This CDR3 comprises 13 residues. Here the CDR3 DNA reads TGTGCCAGCAGCTTTATGGTAGAAGAGACCCAGTACTTC. Translated: CASSFMVEETQYF. The complete variable domain, with remaining parts taken from reference TRBV7-9 and TRBJ2-5, reads DTGVSQNPRHKITKRGQNVTFRCDPISEHNRLYWYRQTLGQGPEFLTYFQNEAQLEKSRLLSDRFSAERPKGSFSTLEIQRTEQGDSAMYLCASSFMVEETQYFGPGTRLLVL.